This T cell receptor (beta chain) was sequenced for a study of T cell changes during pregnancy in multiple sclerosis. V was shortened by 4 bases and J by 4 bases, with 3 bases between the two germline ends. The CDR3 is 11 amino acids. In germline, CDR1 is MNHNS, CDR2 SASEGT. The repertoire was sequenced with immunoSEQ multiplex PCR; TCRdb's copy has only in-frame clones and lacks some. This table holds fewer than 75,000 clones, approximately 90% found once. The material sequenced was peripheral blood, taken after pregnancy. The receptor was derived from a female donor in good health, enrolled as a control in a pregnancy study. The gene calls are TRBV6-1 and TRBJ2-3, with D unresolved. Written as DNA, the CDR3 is TGTGCCAGCAGTGTCGCAGATACGCAGTATTTT. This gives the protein CASSVADTQYF.